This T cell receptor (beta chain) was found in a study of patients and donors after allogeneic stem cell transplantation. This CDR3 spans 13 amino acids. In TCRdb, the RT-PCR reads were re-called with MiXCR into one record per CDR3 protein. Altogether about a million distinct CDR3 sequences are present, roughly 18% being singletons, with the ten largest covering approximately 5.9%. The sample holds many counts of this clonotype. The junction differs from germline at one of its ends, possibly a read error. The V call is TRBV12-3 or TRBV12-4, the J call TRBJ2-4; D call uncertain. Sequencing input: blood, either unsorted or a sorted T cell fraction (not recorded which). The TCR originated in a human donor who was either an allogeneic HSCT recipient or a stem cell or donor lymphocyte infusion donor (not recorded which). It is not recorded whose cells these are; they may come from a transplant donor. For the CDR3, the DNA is TGCGCCAGCAGCTTGGGGGCCAAAAACATTCAGTACTTC. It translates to CASSLGAKNIQYF.